Presented here are 15 T cell receptor beta chains from one specimen sequenced in a study of monozygotic twins with inflammatory bowel disease. TCRdb reprocessed the 5' RACE reads and reports one entry per CDR3 protein, with no DNA. Its listing shows approximately 330,000 distinct CDR3 sequences. Sample: blood. These receptors were obtained from a human donor with ulcerative colitis or Crohn's disease, or a healthy co-twin of an affected twin (not recorded which).

CDR3 amino acids: CASSPTSGESYEQYF. The chain joins TRBV7-2 to TRBJ2-7; TCRdb calls TRBD2, which cannot be checked without DNA. Per germline, CDR1 SGHTA and CDR2 FQGNSA. The CDR3 runs 15 residues.

V gene TRBV3-1 combines with J gene TRBJ2-1. Germline CDR1 is LGHDT and CDR2 is YNNKEL (reference sequence). There are 13 residues in the CDR3. CDR3 amino acids: CASSQRWANEQFF.

J is TRBJ2-7 and V is TRBV5-1; with no DNA, the TCRdb D assignment of TRBD1 cannot be verified. CDR3 length equals 14 residues. CDR1 SGHRS and CDR2 YFSETQ come from the germline V gene. The CDR3 spells CASSSLATEAEQYF.

The chain carries TRBV6-5 and TRBJ1-1; without DNA, the TCRdb call of TRBD1 cannot be checked. Germline V gene sequence: CDR1 MNHEY, CDR2 SVGAGI. The CDR3 sequence is 17 residues long. CDR3 sequence reads: CASSYGGQGPIHTEAFF.

This chain joins TRBV29-1 and TRBJ2-5; the TCRdb D gene call, TRBD1, has no DNA to confirm it. The length of the CDR3 is 12 residues. In germline, CDR1 is SQVTM, CDR2 ANQGSEA. CDR3 amino acids: CTAIWGGETQYF.

The chain has TRBV15 and TRBJ1-6; TCRdb indicates TRBD1, and absent DNA this call remains unverified. This CDR3 has 15 amino acids. Germline V CDR1 and CDR2: LNHNV, YYDKDF (reference sequence). This CDR3 is CATSSEGAENSPLHF. The full variable domain, its missing parts supplied by reference TRBV15 and TRBJ1-6, is DAMVIQNPRYQVTQFGKPVTLSCSQTLNHNVMYWYQQKSSQAPKLLFHYYDKDFNNEADTPDNFQSRRPNTSFCFLDIRSPGLGDTAMYLCATSSEGAENSPLHFGNGTRLTVT.

The chain carries TRBV28 and TRBJ2-3; TCRdb names TRBD1, which stays unverified in the absence of DNA. Germline-derived CDR1 and CDR2 are MDHEN and SYDVKM. CDR3 length equals 17 residues. CDR3 sequence: CASSSSVTGWRADTQYF.

The genes are TRBV29-1 and TRBJ1-5. Germline V lookup: CDR1 SQVTM, CDR2 ANQGSEA. The CDR3 runs to 12 residues. CDR3 sequence reads: CSVAEGNQPQHF.

J is TRBJ2-3 and V is TRBV7-2; TCRdb proposes TRBD1, but this gene call is untestable without DNA. CDR3 length: 14 amino acids. CDR1 SGHTA and CDR2 FQGNSA come from the germline V gene. This CDR3 is CASSFRGPTDTQYF.

V gene TRBV5-6 combines with J gene TRBJ2-7. This CDR3 has 14 residues. Germline V gene data show CDR1 as SGHDT and CDR2 as YYEEEE. This CDR3 reads CASSFLGKFYEQYF. The variable domain in full, with the rest retrieved from reference TRBV5-6 and TRBJ2-7, is DAGVTQSPTHLIKTRGQQVTLRCSPKSGHDTVSWYQQALGQGPQFIFQYYEEEERQRGNFPDRFSGHQFPNYSSELNVNALLLGDSALYLCASSFLGKFYEQYFGPGTRLTVT.

The chain joins TRBV5-1 to TRBJ2-2; the TCRdb D gene call, TRBD2, has no DNA to confirm it. This CDR3 region has 20 residues. CDR1 is SGHRS and CDR2 is YFSETQ in the germline V gene. CDR3 protein: CASSVVPHNLAGVNTGELFF.

This sequence joins TRBV27 and TRBJ2-3. The germline gives CDR1 MNHEY, CDR2 SMNVEV (reference sequence). This CDR3 has 14 residues. CDR3 loop: CASSSTETTDTQYF.

V is TRBV29-1 and J is TRBJ2-5; TCRdb selects TRBD1, and the lack of DNA leaves this call unchecked. Germline CDR1 reads SQVTM; CDR2 reads ANQGSEA. The CDR3 is 15 residues long. CDR3 amino acids: CSVEGGDRGGKTQYF.

This chain links TRBV5-1 with TRBJ1-2. Germline V lookup: CDR1 SGHRS, CDR2 YFSETQ. The CDR3 spans 13 residues. The CDR3 sequence is CASSLAAEEGYTF.

The CDR3 reads CSAREYQDQPQHF. This chain uses TRBV20-1 with TRBJ1-5. The CDR3 runs to 13 residues. From germline, CDR1 is DFQATT and CDR2 SNEGSKA (reference sequence).